This record looks at one T cell receptor (beta chain) sequence and its context. The data originate from a study of blood T cell repertoires in COVID-19. Across the whole study: T cells, B-cell-depleted T cells, or PBMCs provided the cDNA or gDNA that served as material.

After removal of 3 bases from V and 2 bases from J, the junction contained 7 bases not matched to a gene. Germline CDR1 is MNHEY and CDR2 is SMNVEV (reference sequence). The CDR3 spans 17 residues. In the original processing: Estimates of nucleated cell counts were drawn from the amplification of reference gene primers. TCRdb keeps only in-frame clones here, not all; method: immunoSEQ multiplex PCR. V, J and clone size derive from that table, while D and trimming were established from the DNA sequence. The profile covers 120,000 to 150,000 clones, with 85% appearing a single time and 2.5% to 3% taken by the ten largest.

The sequencing sample was made of peripheral blood. The sequence derives from a middle-aged man with acute or convalescent COVID-19. The chain uses TRBV27 and TRBJ2-3, with 11 bases matching TRBD2. CDR3 DNA: TGTGCCAGCAGTTTGGGTAGCGGGAGGGCCGACACAGATACGCAGTATTTT. Its translation: CASSLGSGRADTDTQYF.